A selection of T cell receptor beta chains follows, all from one sample in a study of cytomegalovirus exposure and HLA in healthy donors. The table came from immunoSEQ multiplex PCR; TCRdb's copy has only in-frame clones and leaves some out. This sample has about 130,000 clones; around 85% occur once, and the top ten carry about 6.7%. Sample: PBMCs. These receptors were taken from a woman aged 25 to 39 in good health and CMV-seropositive. Both conserved end residues are part of each CDR3. D genes are given only for firm matches. Only some rows state a clone size, as once, few, many or a class for expanded clones.

TRBD1 | TRBJ2-7 | . | TRBV5-6 | TGTGCCAGCTCCTACTGGGGACAGGGGGCATCCTACGAGCAGTACTTC | CASSYWGQGASYEQYF
TRBD1 | TRBJ2-1 | . | TRBV5-1 | TGCGCCAGCAGCTTCTTTGGACAGGGGGCCAATGAGCAGTTCTTC | CASSFFGQGANEQFF
. | TRBJ2-7 | . | TRBV6-1 | TGTGCCAGCAGGCGGGACAGCGGCTCCTACGAGCAGTACTTC | CASRRDSGSYEQYF
. | TRBJ2-1 | . | TRBV28 | TGTGCCAGCAGTTCTTACAATGAGCAGTTCTTC | CASSSYNEQFF
. | TRBJ1-1 | . | TRBV30 | TGTGCCTGGAGTCGCCTGGGGCAGCAGAACACTGAAGCTTTCTTT | CAWSRLGQQNTEAFF
. | TRBJ1-1 | . | TRBV18 | TGTGCCAGCTCACCAGGTAGCCAGGGGTTCACTGAAGCTTTCTTT | CASSPGSQGFTEAFF
TRBD2 | TRBJ2-1 | once | TRBV11-1 | TGTGCCAGCAGCTTAGGTACTGGGGGGGCCTACAATGAGCAGTTCTTC | CASSLGTGGAYNEQFF
. | TRBJ2-5 | . | TRBV6-6 | TGTGCCAGCAGTTACGGCAGGGGAGAGACCCAGTACTTC | CASSYGRGETQYF
TRBD1 | TRBJ1-2 | . | TRBV28 | TGTGCCAGCCGCGCCCCGGGACAGATCTATGGCTACACCTTC | CASRAPGQIYGYTF
. | TRBJ1-5 | . | TRBV10-2 | TGCGCCAGCAGACAGGGAAGCAATCAGCCCCAGCATTTT | CASRQGSNQPQHF
. | TRBJ1-6 | . | TRBV27 | TGTGCCAGCAGTTTGGGAGGGACAACGTATTCACCCCTCCACTTT | CASSLGGTTYSPLHF
TRBD2 | TRBJ2-1 | . | TRBV19 | TGTGCCAGTAGTATAGGGACTAGCGGGAGCAATGAGCAGTTCTTC | CASSIGTSGSNEQFF
TRBD2 | TRBJ2-3 | . | TRBV6-1 | TGTGCCGGGGGGACTAGCGGAAAGTGGTCGGATACGCAGTATTTT | CAGGTSGKWSDTQYF
TRBD1 | TRBJ2-7 | . | TRBV19 | TGTGCCAGTAGTATGGGACAGGGGGCTTACGAGCAGTACTTC | CASSMGQGAYEQYF
. | TRBJ1-2 | . | TRBV7-2 | TGTGCCAGCAGCTCCACTTTGATCGGAGGGGGCTACACCTTC | CASSSTLIGGGYTF
TRBD1 | TRBJ2-5 | . | TRBV30 | TGTGCCTGGAGCCAGGGGGCTGCACGAGTGACCCAGTACTTC | CAWSQGAARVTQYF
. | TRBJ1-4 | once | TRBV28 | TGTGCCAGCAGGCAACCGGGGGCTAATGAAAAACTGTTTTTT | CASRQPGANEKLFF
TRBD1 | TRBJ1-5 | . | TRBV7-9 | TGTGCCAGCAGCTCCCAGAGGACAGGGACGAAGAATCAGCCCCAGCATTTT | CASSSQRTGTKNQPQHF
TRBD1 | TRBJ1-2 | . | TRBV13 | TGTGCCAGCAGCTTCAGACAGGGCCCAGGCTACACCTTC | CASSFRQGPGYTF
. | TRBJ1-5 | . | TRBV18 | TGTGCCAGCTCACCGCGGGGGATCCCTGAGGGTCAGCCCCAGCATTTT | CASSPRGIPEGQPQHF
TRBD1 | TRBJ1-1 | . | TRBV6-5 | TGTGCCAGCGGCGGGACAGGGGGAACGAAAGCTTTCTTT | CASGGTGGTKAFF
TRBD1 | TRBJ1-4 | . | TRBV6-5 | TGTGCCAGCAGCTTAACCGGGACAGGTGAACTGTTTTTT | CASSLTGTGELFF
. | TRBJ1-5 | . | TRBV28 | TGTGCCAGCGGGGGGGGCAATCAGCCCCAGCATTTT | CASGGGNQPQHF
TRBD1 | TRBJ2-3 | . | TRBV11-2 | TGTGCCAGCAGCTTGCACAGGGGGAGGTCAGATACGCAGTATTTT | CASSLHRGRSDTQYF
. | TRBJ2-5 | . | TRBV6-1 | TGTGCCAGCAGGGGACTGATCCAAGAGACCCAGTACTTC | CASRGLIQETQYF
. | TRBJ1-1 | . | TRBV15 | TGTGCCACCAGCACAGGGCCGAACACTGAAGCTTTCTTT | CATSTGPNTEAFF
TRBD2 | TRBJ2-1 | . | TRBV7-3 | TGTGCCAGCAGCTCCCCCGGGACTACTAATGAGCAGTTCTTC | CASSSPGTTNEQFF
. | TRBJ1-4 | . | TRBV29-1 | TGCAGCGTTGAAGATCAGGGAGGATCAACTAATGAAAAACTGTTTTTT | CSVEDQGGSTNEKLFF
. | TRBJ1-1 | few | TRBV6-5 | TGTGCCAGCGGAGGATCAGCGAACACTGAAGCTTTCTTT | CASGGSANTEAFF
TRBD1 | TRBJ2-2 | once | TRBV28 | TGTGCCAGCATGGGACAGGGAAGTGTCCCCGGGGAGCTGTTTTTT | CASMGQGSVPGELFF
TRBD2 | TRBJ2-7 | . | TRBV2 | TGTGCCAGCAACTATCTAGCGGAGCGCTACGAGCAGTACTTC | CASNYLAERYEQYF
TRBD2 | TRBJ2-5 | . | TRBV13 | TGTGCCAGCAGCACGGGACTAAAAGAGACCCAGTACTTC | CASSTGLKETQYF
. | TRBJ2-3 | . | TRBV4-1 | TGCGCCAGCAGCCATGGAAACAGCTATGGCACAGATACGCAGTATTTT | CASSHGNSYGTDTQYF
. | TRBJ1-1 | . | TRBV5-1 | TGCGCCAGCAGCTTGGAGGGGCGGAACACTGAAGCTTTCTTT | CASSLEGRNTEAFF
TRBD1 | TRBJ2-7 | few | TRBV28 | TGTGCCAGCGAGACAGGGGTAAACTACGAGCAGTACTTC | CASETGVNYEQYF